This entry is about one TCR beta chain. Its cognate antigen is unknown. Only in-frame clones appear in the TCRdb table, and some are missing; sequencing was by immunoSEQ multiplex PCR. This table has just over 35,000 clones, about three quarters appearing once. This entry comes from a study of OX40 agonist ivuxolimab in advanced cancers. Study outcomes and limitations: The study did not work out the antigen specificity of the expanded peripheral T cells.

From germline, CDR1 is SNHLY and CDR2 FYNNEI. V was pared by 6 bases and J by 3 bases, with 13 bases between. The length of the CDR3 is 14 residues. This chain joins TRBV2 and TRBJ2-3; maybe TRBD2 (5 bases). This receptor was obtained from an adult with an advanced solid tumor such as melanoma, head and neck, liver or kidney cancer. This specimen consisted of CD4+ or CD8+ T cells sorted from blood, obtained in a trial of the OX40 agonist ivuxolimab. The CDR3 loop reads CASSPGGGTDTQYF. The CDR3 region has the DNA TGTGCCAGCAGCCCGGGTGGCGGGACAGATACGCAGTATTTT.